Shown below are 10 T cell receptor beta chains from a single sample sequenced in a study of T cells in narcolepsy. Method: immunoSEQ multiplex PCR; TCRdb's copy keeps in-frame clones and lacks some. This sample has tens of thousands of clones; about four fifths occur once, and the top ten carry approximately 6.3%. The material sequenced was memory (CD45RA-) CD4+ T cells from blood. The receptors derive from a human donor in good health.

The chain links TRBV4-1 to TRBJ2-1; 13 nucleotides agree with TRBD2. V lost 0 bases to trimming and J lost 6 bases; unmatched junction nucleotides: 2. CDR1 and CDR2 from the germline V gene are MGHRA and YSYEKL. The length of the CDR3 is 16 residues. The CDR3 region has the DNA TGCGCCAGCAGCCAAGACACTAGCGGGGGGGCCAATGAGCAGTTCTTC. This gives the protein CASSQDTSGGANEQFF.

Here the CDR3 DNA reads TGCAGTCGTGACAGGAACACTGAAGCTTTCTTT. Translating gives CSRDRNTEAFF. The chain is built from TRBV20-1 and TRBJ1-1, with D tentatively TRBD1 (5 bases). CDR3 length: 11 residues. Trimming shortened V by 8 bases and J by 1 base, and 8 bases separated the two germline ends. Germline V gene data show CDR1 as DFQATT and CDR2 as SNEGSKA (reference sequence).

The CDR3 DNA sequence: TGTGCCAGCAGTGATAGCAATCAGCCCCAGCATTTT. Protein sequence: CASSDSNQPQHF. V gene TRBV27 combines with J gene TRBJ1-5; D is uncertain. This CDR3 contains 12 residues. Germline V gene sequence: CDR1 MNHEY, CDR2 SMNVEV (reference sequence). Trimming took 5 bases from V and 0 from J, leaving 2 bases between them.

The chain uses TRBV4-2 and TRBJ2-2; 11 bases match TRBD2. The CDR3 covers 18 residues. Germline CDR1 is LGHNA and CDR2 is YNFKEQ. The V segment lost 4 bases and the J segment 4 bases; nucleotides outside the gene matches: 11. In DNA, the CDR3 is TGTGCCAGCAGCCCCTTTCCCCTAGCGGGGGGCTCCACCGGGGAGCTGTTTTTT. Translating gives CASSPFPLAGGSTGELFF.

This clone has a single count. The chain recombines TRBV5-8 with TRBJ2-1; D is uncertain. CDR3 length equals 17 residues. Trimming took 0 bases from V and 0 from J, leaving 13 bases between them. Germline V CDR1 and CDR2: SGHTS, YDEGEE. As DNA, the CDR3 is TGTGCCAGCAGCTTGGCTGTCCAGGTGAGCTCCTACAATGAGCAGTTCTTC. Translating it yields CASSLAVQVSSYNEQFF.

Sample share makes this clone medium-sized. The chain carries TRBV6-1 and TRBJ1-5, with D hard to call. Germline lookup yields CDR1 MNHNS and CDR2 SASEGT. Between the trimmed V and J ends, which lost 8 bases and 0 bases, there was a span of 14 bases. This CDR3 is 15 amino acids long. The CDR3 reads CASSGQAVSNQPQHF. DNA of the CDR3: TGTGCCAGCTCCGGGCAGGCCGTTAGCAATCAGCCCCAGCATTTT.

This clone was observed once. The chain links TRBV5-1 to TRBJ1-5, with TRBD1 identical over 8 bases. V gave up 2 bases and J gave up 4 bases; unmatched junction bases: 2. Germline CDR1 and CDR2: SGHRS and YFSETQ. This CDR3 comprises 14 residues. CDR3 sequence: CASSFTGGNQPQHF. The CDR3 coding sequence is TGCGCCAGCAGCTTTACAGGGGGAAATCAGCCCCAGCATTTT.

V is TRBV6-6 and J is TRBJ2-7; 11 bases are shared with TRBD2. The CDR3 totals 14 residues. Germline trimming cut 5 bases from V and 3 bases from J; bases unmatched to any gene: 3. CDR1 and CDR2 (germline): MNHNY, SVGAGI (reference sequence). In nucleotides, the CDR3 is TGTGCCAGCAGTAATAGCGGGGGGGACTACGAGCAGTACTTC. Translation gives CASSNSGGDYEQYF.

The V and J genes are TRBV30 and TRBJ2-3; D not resolved. The CDR3 is made up of 12 amino acids. Germline V gene lookup returns CDR1 GTSNPN and CDR2 SVGIG (reference sequence). Trimming stripped 0 bases from V and 9 bases from J, with 10 bases between. The CDR3 DNA sequence: TGTGCCTGGAGTGTTAATCCTGGGACGCAGTATTTT. Its protein product is CAWSVNPGTQYF.

The chain is built from TRBV4-3 and TRBJ1-1, with TRBD1 as a possible D gene (5 bases). Germline values: CDR1 LGHNA, CDR2 YSLEER. Trimming took off 5 bases at V and 6 bases at J, with 16 bases between the two ends. The CDR3 length is 14 residues. The CDR3 protein is CASSSDGGDAEAFF. The DNA of the CDR3 is TGCGCCAGCAGCTCGGATGGCGGGGACGCTGAAGCTTTCTTT.